These T cell receptor beta chains were read from a single sample in a study of T-cell memory formation after mild COVID-19. TCRdb re-derived calls from the 5' RACE reads in MiXCR, one entry per CDR3 protein. The profile covers 290,000 or so distinct CDR3 sequences, with 15% to 20% appearing a single time and under 25% taken by the ten largest. The sample was PBMCs or a T cell subset sorted from them (not recorded which). These TCRs come from a man aged 18 to 35 who had mild COVID-19 (a few samples of this study predate the infection). Cell type and time point are not known. Both conserved end residues are trimmed from each CDR3. Expanded clones are given a class, and other clones once, few, many or no size at all.

V gene	J gene	clone size	CDR3 protein
TRBV18	TRBJ2-7	NA	ASSLSARTPEQY
TRBV7-9	TRBJ1-4	NA	ASSSRRLGNEKLF
TRBV7-2	TRBJ1-2	NA	ASSSDRENYGYT
TRBV7-8	TRBJ1-5	NA	ASSLASRQGNFNQPQH
TRBV11-2	TRBJ2-2	few	ASSLGAPNTGELF
TRBV2	TRBJ2-5	few	ASGSGARIETQY
TRBV5-1	TRBJ2-5	many	ASSLISGGAGTQY
TRBV12-3/TRBV12-4	TRBJ1-2	few	ASPGEDDGSEWLL
TRBV14	TRBJ1-2	NA	ASSPRSGGLGYT
TRBV2	TRBJ2-7	few	ASIREGSSYEQY
TRBV13	TRBJ2-1	few	ASSPTSGGGNEQF
TRBV5-1	TRBJ2-3	few	ASKASGADTQY
TRBV5-1	TRBJ2-5	NA	ASTTGTSGYQETQY
TRBV7-6	TRBJ2-5	NA	ASSAAGTSGGTSQETQY
TRBV5-6	TRBJ1-5	many	ASSLRPGVGQPQH
TRBV4-1	TRBJ2-1	few	ASSYLTGIQLYEQF
TRBV7-2	TRBJ2-1	NA	ASSLIGGFEQF
TRBV3-1	TRBJ1-2	few	ASSQVGSSNYGYT
TRBV7-2	TRBJ1-6	NA	ASSPRQGPLPLH
TRBV3-1	TRBJ1-1	few	ASSQRGTGRPEAF
TRBV5-1	TRBJ2-2	few	ASSGDSFGGELF
TRBV4-1	TRBJ1-5	few	ASSQVEGAVQPQH
TRBV24-1	TRBJ2-3	few	ATSDDLHPGFFGADTQY
TRBV7-2	TRBJ2-1	NA	ASSPSRGLAGYNEQF
TRBV28	TRBJ1-1	few	ASILPGREAF
TRBV12-3/TRBV12-4	TRBJ2-2	many	ASSQRLAGTGELF
TRBV12-3/TRBV12-4	TRBJ1-1	NA	ASSLLGWDTEAF
TRBV4-1	TRBJ1-1	few	ASSQDTGGLNTEAF
TRBV6-6	TRBJ1-6	NA	ASRLSDRGSSPLH
TRBV5-1	TRBJ2-2	NA	ASSLGVNGELF
TRBV11-1	TRBJ2-5	NA	ASQGPWIPQETQY
TRBV20-1	TRBJ2-1	few	SARDLKGQGMDEQF
TRBV19	TRBJ2-7	few	ASSILEGFEQY
TRBV5-1	TRBJ2-2	many	ASSPLAGGNTGELF
TRBV20-1	TRBJ1-5	few	SARGGRGYQPQH
TRBV5-1	TRBJ1-2	few	ASSGFRGPRYGYT
TRBV7-2	TRBJ2-7	many	ASSPSGDPYEQY
TRBV29-1	TRBJ2-5	NA	SHQAGNQETQY
TRBV7-2	TRBJ2-2	many	ASSQLNRGELF
TRBV5-1	TRBJ2-5	NA	ASGGGAQETQY
TRBV6-5	TRBJ1-2	few	ASSYSLAGFYGYT
TRBV25-1	TRBJ1-2	few	ASSEVRGSYGYT
TRBV9	TRBJ2-7	few	ASSPQTGWTYEQY
TRBV7-3	TRBJ2-3	NA	ASSSGGQGPTDTQY
TRBV29-1	TRBJ2-7	NA	SVLQGVQYEQY
TRBV9	TRBJ1-5	NA	ASSVTGDSYQPQH
TRBV15	TRBJ2-3	NA	ATSRETGGQDTQY
TRBV6-5	TRBJ2-7	few	ASSRDRGPEQY
TRBV11-2	TRBJ2-5	NA	ASTRGPRETQY
TRBV7-3	TRBJ1-2	NA	ASSLTPGGDNYGYT
TRBV4-2	TRBJ2-5	many	ASSQVPLTLAGGQETQY
TRBV10-3	TRBJ1-5	once	AISDTRRDREQPQH
TRBV7-2	TRBJ1-6	NA	ASSSDRPANFPLH
TRBV7-9	TRBJ2-1	NA	ASSGTGATLVGNEQF
TRBV29-1	TRBJ2-2	few	SAPFSNTGELF
TRBV5-1	TRBJ1-1	NA	ASSLEGGGEAF
TRBV6-5	TRBJ1-1	NA	ASRLILNTEAF